These 2 T cell receptor beta chains were sequenced from one sample in a study of cytomegalovirus exposure and HLA in healthy donors. Only in-frame clones appear in the TCRdb table, and some are missing; sequencing was by immunoSEQ multiplex PCR. This repertoire shows roughly 67,000 clones, about nine tenths found once; its top ten account for about 3%. The source material was PBMCs. These receptors all stem from a young man in good health and CMV-seronegative.

The chain combines TRBV30 with TRBJ2-7, with D perhaps TRBD1 (5 bases). Per the germline V gene, CDR1 is GTSNPN and CDR2 is SVGIG (reference sequence). CDR3 length: 14 amino acids. V dropped 0 bases and J dropped 5 bases, with 14 bases sitting between them. The CDR3 loop reads CAWSVQVGPDEQYF. DNA of the CDR3: TGTGCCTGGAGTGTACAGGTCGGACCGGACGAGCAGTACTTC.

This clone was detected a few times. The chain employs TRBV5-6 and TRBJ2-1; 11 bases are a match to TRBD2. Trimming took 4 bases from V and 5 from J; bases not matched to a gene: 8. CDR3 length equals 16 residues. Germline V gives CDR1 SGHDT, CDR2 YYEEEE. This CDR3 reads CASSRRVAGGNNEQFF. The CDR3 nucleotides read TGTGCCAGCAGCCGAAGGGTAGCGGGAGGGAACAATGAGCAGTTCTTC.